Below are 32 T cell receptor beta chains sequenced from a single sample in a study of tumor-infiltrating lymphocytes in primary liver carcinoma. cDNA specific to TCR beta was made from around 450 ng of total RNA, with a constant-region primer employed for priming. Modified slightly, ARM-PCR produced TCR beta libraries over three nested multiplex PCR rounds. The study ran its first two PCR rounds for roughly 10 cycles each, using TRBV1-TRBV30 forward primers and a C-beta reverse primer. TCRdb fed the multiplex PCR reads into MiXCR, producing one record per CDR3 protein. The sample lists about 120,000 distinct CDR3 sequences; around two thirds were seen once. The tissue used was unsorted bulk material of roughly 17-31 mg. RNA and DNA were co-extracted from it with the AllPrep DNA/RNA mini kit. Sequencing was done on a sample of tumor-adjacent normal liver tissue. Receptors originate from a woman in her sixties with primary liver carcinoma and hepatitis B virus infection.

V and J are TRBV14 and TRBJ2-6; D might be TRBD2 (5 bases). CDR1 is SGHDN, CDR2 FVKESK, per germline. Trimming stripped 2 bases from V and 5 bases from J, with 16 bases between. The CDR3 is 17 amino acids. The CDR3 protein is CASSQSGRGPRANVLTF. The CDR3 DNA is TGTGCCAGCAGCCAAAGCGGACGGGGTCCCCGGGCCAACGTCCTGACTTTC.

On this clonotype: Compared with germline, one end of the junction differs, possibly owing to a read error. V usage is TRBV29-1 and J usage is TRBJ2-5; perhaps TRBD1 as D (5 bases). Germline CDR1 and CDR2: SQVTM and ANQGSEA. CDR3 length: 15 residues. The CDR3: CNVEGRVTERETQYF. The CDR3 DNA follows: TGCAACGTTGAAGGCAGAGTGACAGAGCGAGAGACCCAGTACTTC. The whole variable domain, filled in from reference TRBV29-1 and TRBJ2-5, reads SAVISQKPSRDICQRGTSLTIQCQVDSQVTMMFWYRQQPGQSLTLIATANQGSEATYESGFVIDKFPISRPNLTFSTLTVSNMSPEDSSIYLCNVEGRVTERETQYFGPGTRLLVL.

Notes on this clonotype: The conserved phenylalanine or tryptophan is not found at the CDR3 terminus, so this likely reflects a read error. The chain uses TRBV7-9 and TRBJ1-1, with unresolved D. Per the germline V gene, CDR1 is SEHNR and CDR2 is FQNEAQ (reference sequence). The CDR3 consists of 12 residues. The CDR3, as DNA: TGTGCCAGCAGATTAGCAGGTCAGCAAGCTTTCCTT. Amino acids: CASRLAGQQAFL.

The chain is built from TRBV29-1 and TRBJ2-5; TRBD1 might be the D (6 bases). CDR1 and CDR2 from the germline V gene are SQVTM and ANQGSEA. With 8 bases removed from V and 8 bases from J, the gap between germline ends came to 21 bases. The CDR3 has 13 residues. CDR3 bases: TGCAGCACCGGACAGAGTTTAGGGGAAACCCAGTACTTC. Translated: CSTGQSLGETQYF.

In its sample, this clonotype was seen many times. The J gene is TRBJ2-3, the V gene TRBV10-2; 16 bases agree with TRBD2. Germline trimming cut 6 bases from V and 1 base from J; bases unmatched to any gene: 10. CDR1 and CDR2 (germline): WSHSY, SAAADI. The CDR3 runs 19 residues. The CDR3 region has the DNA TGCGCCAGCAGACAAACGGGACTAGCGGGAGGGCCCCGCACAGATACGCAGTATTTT. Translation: CASRQTGLAGGPRTDTQYF.

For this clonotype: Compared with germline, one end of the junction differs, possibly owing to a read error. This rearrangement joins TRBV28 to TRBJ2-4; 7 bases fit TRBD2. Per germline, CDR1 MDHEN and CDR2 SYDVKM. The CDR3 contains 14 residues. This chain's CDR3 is CASIGGIAKNIQHF. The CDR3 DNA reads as TGTGCCAGCATCGGGGGGATAGCCAAAAACATTCAGCACTTC. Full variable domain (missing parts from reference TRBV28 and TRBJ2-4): DVKVTQSSRYLVKRTGEKVFLECVQDMDHENMFWYRQDPGLGLRLIYFSYDVKMKEKGDIPEGYSVSREKKERFSLILESASTNQTSMYLCASIGGIAKNIQHFGAGTRLSVL.

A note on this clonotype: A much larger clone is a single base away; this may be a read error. This CDR3 is CDSSSPEGPYEQYF. The CDR3 DNA follows: TGTGACAGCAGCTCACCGGAGGGCCCCTACGAGCAGTACTTC. The J gene is TRBJ2-7, the V gene TRBV7-9, with a tentative D call TRBD2 (6 bases). The germline CDR1 and CDR2 sequences are SEHNR and FQNEAQ (reference sequence). The CDR3 totals 14 residues.

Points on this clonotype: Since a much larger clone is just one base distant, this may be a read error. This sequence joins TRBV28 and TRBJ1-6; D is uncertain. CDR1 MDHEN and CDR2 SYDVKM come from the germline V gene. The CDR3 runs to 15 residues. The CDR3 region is CDSSFLGFSNSPLHF. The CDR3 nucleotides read TGTGACAGCAGTTTCCTGGGTTTTAGTAATTCACCCCTCCACTTT.

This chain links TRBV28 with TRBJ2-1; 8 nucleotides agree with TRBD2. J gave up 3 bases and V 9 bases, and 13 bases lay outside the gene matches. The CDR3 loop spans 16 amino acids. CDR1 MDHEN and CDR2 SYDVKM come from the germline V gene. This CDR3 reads CARSPLTGGVYNEQFF. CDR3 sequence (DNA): TGTGCCAGGAGTCCCCTGACGGGAGGGGTCTACAATGAGCAGTTCTTC.

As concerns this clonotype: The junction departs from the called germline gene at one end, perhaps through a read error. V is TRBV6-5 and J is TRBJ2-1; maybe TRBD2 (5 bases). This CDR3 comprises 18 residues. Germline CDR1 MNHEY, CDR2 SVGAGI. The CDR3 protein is CGSSYERPHEGFYNEQFF. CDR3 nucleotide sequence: TGTGGCAGCAGTTACGAACGACCCCACGAGGGATTCTACAATGAGCAGTTCTTC.

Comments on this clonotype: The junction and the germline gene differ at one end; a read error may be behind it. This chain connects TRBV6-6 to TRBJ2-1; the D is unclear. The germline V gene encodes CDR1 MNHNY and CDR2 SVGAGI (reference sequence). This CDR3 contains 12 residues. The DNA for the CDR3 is TGTTCCAGCAGACCTTTGAAGGGTGAGCAGCTCTTC. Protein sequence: CSSRPLKGEQLF.

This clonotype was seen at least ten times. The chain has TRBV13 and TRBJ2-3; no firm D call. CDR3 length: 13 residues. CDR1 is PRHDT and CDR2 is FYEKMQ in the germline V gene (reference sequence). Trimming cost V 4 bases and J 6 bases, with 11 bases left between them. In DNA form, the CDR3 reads TGTGCCAGCAGCTCCCGAGGAGCGGATACGCAGTATTTT. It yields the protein CASSSRGADTQYF. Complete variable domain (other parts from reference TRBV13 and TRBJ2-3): AAGVIQSPRHLIKEKRETATLKCYPIPRHDTVYWYQQGPGQDPQFLISFYEKMQSDKGSIPDRFSAQQFSDYHSELNMSSLELGDSALYFCASSSRGADTQYFGPGTRLTVL.

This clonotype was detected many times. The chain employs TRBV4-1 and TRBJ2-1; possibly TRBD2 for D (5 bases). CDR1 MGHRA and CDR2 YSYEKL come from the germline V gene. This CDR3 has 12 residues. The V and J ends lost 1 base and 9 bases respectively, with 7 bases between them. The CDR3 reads CASSQVEGEQFF. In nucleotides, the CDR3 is TGCGCCAGCAGCCAAGTTGAGGGTGAGCAGTTCTTC.

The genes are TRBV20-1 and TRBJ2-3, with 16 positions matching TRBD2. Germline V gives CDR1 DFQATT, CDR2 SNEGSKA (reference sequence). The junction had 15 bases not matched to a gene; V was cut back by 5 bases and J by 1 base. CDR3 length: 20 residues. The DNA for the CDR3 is TGCAGTGCTCCATTAGGAGAGGGACTAGCGGGAGGGCGGGGCACAGATACGCAGTATTTT. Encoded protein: CSAPLGEGLAGGRGTDTQYF.

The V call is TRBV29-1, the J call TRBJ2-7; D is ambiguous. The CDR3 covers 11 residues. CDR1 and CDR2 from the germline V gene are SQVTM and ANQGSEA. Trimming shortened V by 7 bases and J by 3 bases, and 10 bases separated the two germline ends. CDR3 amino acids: CSGRNIYEQYF. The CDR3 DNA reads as TGCAGCGGCCGTAATATCTACGAGCAGTACTTC.

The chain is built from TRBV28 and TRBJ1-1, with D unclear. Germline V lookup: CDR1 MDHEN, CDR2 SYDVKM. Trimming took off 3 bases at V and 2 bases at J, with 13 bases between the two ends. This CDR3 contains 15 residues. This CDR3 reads CASSFTVAGNTEAFF. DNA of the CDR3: TGTGCCAGCAGTTTCACAGTGGCTGGAAACACTGAAGCTTTCTTT.

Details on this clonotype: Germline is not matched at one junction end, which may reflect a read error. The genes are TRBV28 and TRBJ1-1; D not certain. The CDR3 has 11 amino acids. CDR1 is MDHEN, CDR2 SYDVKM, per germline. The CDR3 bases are TGTGCCAGCAGTATAAGGGTTGAATCTTTCTTT. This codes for CASSIRVESFF. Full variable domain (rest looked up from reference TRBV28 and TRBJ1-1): DVKVTQSSRYLVKRTGEKVFLECVQDMDHENMFWYRQDPGLGLRLIYFSYDVKMKEKGDIPEGYSVSREKKERFSLILESASTNQTSMYLCASSIRVESFFGQGTRLTVV.

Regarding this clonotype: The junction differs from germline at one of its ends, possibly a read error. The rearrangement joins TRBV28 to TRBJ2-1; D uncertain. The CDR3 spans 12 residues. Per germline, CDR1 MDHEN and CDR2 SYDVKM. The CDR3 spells CASSLTTREQIF. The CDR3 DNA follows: TGTGCCAGCAGTTTAACCACCAGAGAGCAGATCTTC.

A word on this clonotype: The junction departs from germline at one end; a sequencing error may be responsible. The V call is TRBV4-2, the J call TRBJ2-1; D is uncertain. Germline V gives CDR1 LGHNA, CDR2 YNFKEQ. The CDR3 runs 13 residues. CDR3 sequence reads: CASSTNSYNEHFF. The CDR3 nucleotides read TGTGCCAGCAGTACTAACTCCTACAATGAGCACTTCTTC.

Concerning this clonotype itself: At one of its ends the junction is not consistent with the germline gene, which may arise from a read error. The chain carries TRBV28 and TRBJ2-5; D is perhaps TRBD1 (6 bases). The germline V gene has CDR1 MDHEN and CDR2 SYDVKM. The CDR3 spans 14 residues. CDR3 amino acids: CANSPRDIQETQYF. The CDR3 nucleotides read TGTGCCAACAGTCCTCGGGACATTCAAGAGACCCAGTACTTC.

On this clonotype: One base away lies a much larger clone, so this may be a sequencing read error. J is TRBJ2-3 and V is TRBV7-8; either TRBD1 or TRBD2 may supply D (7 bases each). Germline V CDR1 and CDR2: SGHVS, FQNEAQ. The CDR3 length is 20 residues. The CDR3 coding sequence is TGTGCCAGCAGCTCCCCACTCGTCAGGGGGGGTTTGAGGCGCACAGATACGCGGTATTTT. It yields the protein CASSSPLVRGGLRRTDTRYF.

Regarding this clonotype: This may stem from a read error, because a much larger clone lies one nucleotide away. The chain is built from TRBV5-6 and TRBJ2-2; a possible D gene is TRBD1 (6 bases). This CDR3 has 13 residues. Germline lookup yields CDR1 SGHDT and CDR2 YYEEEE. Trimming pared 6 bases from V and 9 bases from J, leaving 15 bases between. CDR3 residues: CASNSGQFRELFF. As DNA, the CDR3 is TGTGCCAGCAACTCAGGACAGTTCCGGGAGCTGTTTTTT.

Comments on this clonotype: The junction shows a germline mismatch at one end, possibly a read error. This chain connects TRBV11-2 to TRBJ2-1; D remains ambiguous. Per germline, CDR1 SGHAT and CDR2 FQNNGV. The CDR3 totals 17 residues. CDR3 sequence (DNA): TGTGCCCGCAGCTATCCCGTGAGCAGGAGCTCCTACAACGAGCAGTTCTTC. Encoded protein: CARSYPVSRSSYNEQFF.

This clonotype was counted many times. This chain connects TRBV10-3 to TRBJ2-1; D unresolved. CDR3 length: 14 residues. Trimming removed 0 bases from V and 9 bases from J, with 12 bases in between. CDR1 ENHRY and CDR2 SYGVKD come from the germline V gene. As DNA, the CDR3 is TGTGCCATCAGTGAGTCGAACCAAGTAGGTGAGCAGTTCTTC. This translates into CAISESNQVGEQFF.

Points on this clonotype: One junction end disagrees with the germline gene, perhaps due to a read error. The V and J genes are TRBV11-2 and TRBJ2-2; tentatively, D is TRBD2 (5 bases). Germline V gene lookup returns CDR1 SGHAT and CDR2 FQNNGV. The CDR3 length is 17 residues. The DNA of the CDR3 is TGTGCCAGCAACCGTCAAGTGTGGTTAATAGTCACCGGGGAGTTGTTTTTT. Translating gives CASNRQVWLIVTGELFF. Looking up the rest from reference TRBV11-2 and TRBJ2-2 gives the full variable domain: EAGVAQSPRYKIIEKRQSVAFWCNPISGHATLYWYQQILGQGPKLLIQFQNNGVVDDSQLPKDRFSAERLKGVDSTLKIQPAKLEDSAVYLCASNRQVWLIVTGELFFGEGSRLTVL.

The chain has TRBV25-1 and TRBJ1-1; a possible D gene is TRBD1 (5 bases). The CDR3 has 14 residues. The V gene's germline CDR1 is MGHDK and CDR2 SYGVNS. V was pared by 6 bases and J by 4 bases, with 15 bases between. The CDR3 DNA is TGTGCCAGCAGCCACCAGGGCTTGAGCACTGAAGCTTTCTTT. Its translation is CASSHQGLSTEAFF. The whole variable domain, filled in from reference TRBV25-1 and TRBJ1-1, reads EADIYQTPRYLVIGTGKKITLECSQTMGHDKMYWYQQDPGMELHLIHYSYGVNSTEKGDLSSESTVSRIRTEHFPLTLESARPSHTSQYLCASSHQGLSTEAFFGQGTRLTVV.

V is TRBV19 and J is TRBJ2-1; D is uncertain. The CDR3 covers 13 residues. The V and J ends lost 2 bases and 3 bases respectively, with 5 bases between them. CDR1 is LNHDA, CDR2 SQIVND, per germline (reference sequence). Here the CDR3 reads CASSIQLYNEQFF. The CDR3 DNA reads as TGTGCCAGTAGTATACAGCTCTACAATGAGCAGTTCTTC.

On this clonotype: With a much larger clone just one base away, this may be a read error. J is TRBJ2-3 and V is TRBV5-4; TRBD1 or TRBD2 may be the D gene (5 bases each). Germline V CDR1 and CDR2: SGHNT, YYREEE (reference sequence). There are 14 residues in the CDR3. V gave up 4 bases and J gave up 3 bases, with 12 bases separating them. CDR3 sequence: CASSPERGTDTQYF. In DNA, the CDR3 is TGTGCCAGCAGCCCGGAGAGGGGTACAGATACGCAGTATTTT.

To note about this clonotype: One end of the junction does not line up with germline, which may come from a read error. The CDR3 DNA follows: TGTGCCTGCAGCTCCGCACCGGGACAGGGGTCTTCTTACGAGCAGTACTTC. It codes for CACSSAPGQGSSYEQYF. This chain joins TRBV6-6 and TRBJ2-7; 10 bases match TRBD1. The CDR3 has 17 residues. The germline gives CDR1 MNHNY, CDR2 SVGAGI (reference sequence).

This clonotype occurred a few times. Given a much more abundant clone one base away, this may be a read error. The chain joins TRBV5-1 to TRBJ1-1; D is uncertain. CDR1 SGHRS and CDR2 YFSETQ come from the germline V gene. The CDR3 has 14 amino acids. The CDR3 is CVSSSQHMNTEAFF. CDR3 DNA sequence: TGCGTCAGCAGCTCACAACATATGAACACTGAAGCTTTCTTT.

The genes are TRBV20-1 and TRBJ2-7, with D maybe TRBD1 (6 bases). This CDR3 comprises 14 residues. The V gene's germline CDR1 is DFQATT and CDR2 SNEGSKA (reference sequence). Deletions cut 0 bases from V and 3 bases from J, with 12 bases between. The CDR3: CSARDRGKIYEQYF. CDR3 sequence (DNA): TGCAGTGCTAGAGACAGGGGAAAGATCTACGAGCAGTACTTC.

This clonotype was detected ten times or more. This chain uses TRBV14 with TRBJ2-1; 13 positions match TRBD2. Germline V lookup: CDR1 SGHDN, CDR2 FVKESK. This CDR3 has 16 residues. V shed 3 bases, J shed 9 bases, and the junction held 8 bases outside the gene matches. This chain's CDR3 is CASSQDRTSGSREQFF. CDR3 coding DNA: TGTGCCAGCAGCCAGGACCGGACTAGCGGGAGTCGTGAGCAGTTCTTC.